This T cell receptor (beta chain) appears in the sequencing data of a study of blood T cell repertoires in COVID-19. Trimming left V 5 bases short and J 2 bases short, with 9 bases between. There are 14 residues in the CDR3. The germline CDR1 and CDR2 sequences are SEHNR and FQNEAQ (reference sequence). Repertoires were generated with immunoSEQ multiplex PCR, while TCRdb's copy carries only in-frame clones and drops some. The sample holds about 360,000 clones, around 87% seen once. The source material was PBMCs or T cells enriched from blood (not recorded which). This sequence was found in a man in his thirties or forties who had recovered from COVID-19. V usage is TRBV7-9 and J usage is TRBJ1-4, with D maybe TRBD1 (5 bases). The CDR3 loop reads CASSVRATNEKLFF. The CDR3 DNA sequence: TGTGCCAGCAGCGTCAGGGCTACTAATGAAAAACTGTTTTTT. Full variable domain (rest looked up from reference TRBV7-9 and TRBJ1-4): DTGVSQNPRHKITKRGQNVTFRCDPISEHNRLYWYRQTLGQGPEFLTYFQNEAQLEKSRLLSDRFSAERPKGSFSTLEIQRTEQGDSAMYLCASSVRATNEKLFFGSGTQLSVL.